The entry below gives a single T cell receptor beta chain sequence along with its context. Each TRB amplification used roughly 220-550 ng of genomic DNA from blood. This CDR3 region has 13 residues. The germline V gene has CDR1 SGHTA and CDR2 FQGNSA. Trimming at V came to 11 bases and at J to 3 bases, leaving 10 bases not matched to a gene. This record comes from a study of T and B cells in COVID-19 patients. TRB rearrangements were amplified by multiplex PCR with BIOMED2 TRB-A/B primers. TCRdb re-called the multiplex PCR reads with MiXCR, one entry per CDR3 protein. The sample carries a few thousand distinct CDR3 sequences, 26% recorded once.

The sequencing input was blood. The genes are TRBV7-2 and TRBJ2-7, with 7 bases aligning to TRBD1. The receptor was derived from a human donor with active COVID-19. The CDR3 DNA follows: TGTGCCGCCGAGGGCACAGGGGTCTACGAGCAGTACTTC. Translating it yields CAAEGTGVYEQYF.